Listed here are 21 T cell receptor beta chains from one sample, sequenced in a study of shared clonotypes between healthy human individuals. TCRdb's table, derived via immunoSEQ multiplex PCR, lists solely in-frame clones and lacks some. Seen here are 1.6 million or so clones, roughly 96% observed once, and the top ten hold over 1%. Sequencing input: naive CD4+ T cells sorted from blood. Subset of the sample: CD45RA+ positively selected. These receptors came from a man aged 25-45 years in good health.

The V call is TRBV9, the J call TRBJ2-7; 13 bases align to TRBD2. Unmatched junction bases numbered 5, after V lost 4 bases and J lost 4 bases. The CDR3 contains 15 residues. The V gene's germline CDR1 is SGDLS and CDR2 YYNGEE. The CDR3, as DNA: TGTGCCAGCAGCTGGACTAGCGGGAGTCGATACGAGCAGTACTTC. Its protein product is CASSWTSGSRYEQYF.

This chain links TRBV2 with TRBJ1-1, with D perhaps matching TRBD1 (6 bases). V dropped 6 bases and J dropped 7 bases, with 12 bases sitting between them. This CDR3 spans 12 amino acids. Germline CDR1 is SNHLY and CDR2 is FYNNEI. CDR3 DNA: TGTGCCAGCAGCAACACAGGGATTGAAGCTTTCTTT. It is translated as CASSNTGIEAFF.

About this clone itself: This specimen includes other DNA sequences encoding the same CDR3. The chain uses TRBV7-6 and TRBJ2-5; no clear D gene. Trimming took off 5 bases at V and 3 bases at J, with 4 bases between the two ends. Per germline, CDR1 SGHVS and CDR2 FNYEAQ. This CDR3 is built from 11 residues. The CDR3: CASSPKETQYF. DNA for the CDR3: TGTGCCAGCAGCCCCAAAGAGACCCAGTACTTC.

Details on this clone: An end of the junction differs from the germline gene, which may be a read error. Other DNA sequences within the sample encode an identical CDR3. The chain has TRBV18 and TRBJ2-2; the D gene is possibly TRBD1 (6 bases). The V gene's germline CDR1 is KGHSH and CDR2 LQKENI. This CDR3 spans 15 amino acids. The DNA for the CDR3 is TGTGCCAGCTCACCAAGGACAGCGAACACTGGGGAGCTGTTTTTT. Amino acid sequence: CASSPRTANTGELFF.

The chain has TRBV27 and TRBJ1-2; TRBD1 aligns across 8 bases. Germline lookup yields CDR1 MNHEY and CDR2 SMNVEV (reference sequence). With V trimmed by 4 bases and J by 1 base, 8 bases remained unmatched. The CDR3 sequence is 16 residues long. The CDR3 coding sequence is TGTGCCAGCAGTTCGGGACAGGCGGGACATAACTATGGCTACACCTTC. It yields the protein CASSSGQAGHNYGYTF.

The chain joins TRBV7-2 to TRBJ2-4; tentatively, D is TRBD1 (5 bases). The CDR3 length is 14 residues. Germline assignment: CDR1 SGHTA and CDR2 FQGNSA. V was pared by 7 bases and J by 0 bases, with 10 bases between. The CDR3 region is CASNPGLAKNIQYF. The DNA for the CDR3 is TGTGCCAGCAACCCAGGGTTAGCCAAAAACATTCAGTACTTC.

The chain combines TRBV9 with TRBJ2-1; D is unclear. Trimming stripped 3 bases from V and 3 bases from J, with 7 bases between. CDR1 is SGDLS and CDR2 is YYNGEE in the germline V gene. The CDR3 sequence is 13 residues long. This CDR3 reads CASSGGSYNEQFF. CDR3 DNA sequence: TGTGCCAGCAGCGGAGGTAGCTACAATGAGCAGTTCTTC.

This clone was observed once. The V and J genes are TRBV7-2 and TRBJ2-1; 13 bases agree with TRBD2. The CDR3 spans 17 residues. Unmatched junction bases numbered 8, after V lost 5 bases and J lost 4 bases. In germline, CDR1 is SGHTA, CDR2 FQGNSA. CDR3 region: CASSTRTSGSLYNEQFF. CDR3 nucleotides: TGTGCCAGCAGCACCCGGACTAGCGGGAGTCTATACAATGAGCAGTTCTTC.

The chain employs TRBV27 and TRBJ2-1; 10 bases align to TRBD2. With V trimmed by 6 bases and J by 6 bases, 11 bases remained unmatched. The germline V gene encodes CDR1 MNHEY and CDR2 SMNVEV (reference sequence). This CDR3 has 16 amino acids. This CDR3 is CASRGLALQGGNEQFF. The CDR3 DNA is TGTGCCAGCAGGGGACTAGCGCTTCAGGGGGGCAATGAGCAGTTCTTC.

The rearrangement links TRBV4-3 to TRBJ2-1; 11 bases align to TRBD2. The CDR3 is made up of 16 amino acids. The germline CDR1 and CDR2 sequences are LGHNA and YSLEER. The V and J ends lost 0 bases and 8 bases, in that order; junction bases with no gene match: 6. DNA for the CDR3: TGCGCCAGCAGCCAAGATCTAGCGGGAGGAGGCCATGAGCAGTTCTTC. Its translation is CASSQDLAGGGHEQFF.

The chain combines TRBV7-6 with TRBJ2-5; either TRBD1 or TRBD2 may fit D (7 bases each). This CDR3 contains 15 residues. CDR1 SGHVS and CDR2 FNYEAQ come from the germline V gene. The V gene lost 2 bases and the J gene lost 4 bases, with 14 bases spanning the gap. The CDR3 DNA follows: TGTGCCAGCAGCTTATTTCAGGGGGGGGGAGAGACCCAGTACTTC. It codes for CASSLFQGGGETQYF.

About this clone itself: The sample contains more than one DNA sequence encoding this CDR3. This chain connects TRBV28 to TRBJ1-5; D unresolved. V lost 3 bases and J lost 5, with 2 bases in between. CDR1 MDHEN and CDR2 SYDVKM come from the germline V gene. CDR3 length equals 11 residues. The CDR3 here is CASSLHQPQHF. CDR3 DNA sequence: TGTGCCAGCAGTTTGCATCAGCCCCAGCATTTT.

This rearrangement joins TRBV19 to TRBJ2-1; D is unresolved. Germline V lookup: CDR1 LNHDA, CDR2 SQIVND (reference sequence). The CDR3 covers 11 residues. Deletions cut 3 bases from V and 9 bases from J, with 6 bases between. CDR3 region: CASSIRSEQFF. In DNA form, the CDR3 reads TGTGCCAGTAGTATTCGAAGTGAGCAGTTCTTC.

This chain links TRBV6-5 with TRBJ1-4, with D maybe TRBD1 (6 bases). The CDR3 spans 15 residues. V lost 0 bases to trimming and J lost 8 bases, with 13 bases between them. Germline lookup yields CDR1 MNHEY and CDR2 SVGAGI. The CDR3 protein is CASSYSDRRQEKLFF. In nucleotides, the CDR3 is TGTGCCAGCAGTTACTCGGACAGAAGGCAGGAAAAACTGTTTTTT.

The CDR3 bases are TGCGCCAGCACCATAGCGGGTCCGGGAGAGACCCAGTACTTC. As protein: CASTIAGPGETQYF. The chain links TRBV5-1 to TRBJ2-5; 7 bases are a match to TRBD2. Losses at the gene ends were 6 bases for V and 4 bases for J; bases not matched to a gene: 9. The CDR3 is made up of 14 amino acids. Looked up from germline, CDR1 is SGHRS and CDR2 is YFSETQ.

The chain joins TRBV29-1 to TRBJ2-1, with TRBD2 identical over 8 bases. V lost 7 bases to trimming and J lost 8 bases; unmatched junction nucleotides: 7. In germline, CDR1 is SQVTM, CDR2 ANQGSEA. This CDR3 is 12 amino acids long. This chain's CDR3 is CSAGGASHEQFF. DNA for the CDR3: TGCAGCGCGGGGGGGGCTAGCCATGAGCAGTTCTTC.

The chain links TRBV29-1 to TRBJ2-5; 7 nucleotides match TRBD2. The CDR3 runs to 13 residues. Trimming at V came to 6 bases and at J to 5 bases, leaving 9 bases not matched to a gene. CDR1 is SQVTM and CDR2 is ANQGSEA in the germline V gene. The CDR3 region is CSVHLPGRETQYF. The CDR3 DNA sequence: TGCAGCGTCCACCTTCCCGGGAGGGAGACCCAGTACTTC.

The chain carries TRBV28 and TRBJ2-7, with 7 bases lining up with TRBD1. The CDR3 has 15 residues. Germline CDR1 is MDHEN and CDR2 is SYDVKM. The ends lost 6 bases at V and 0 bases at J; junction bases unmatched: 8. CDR3 region: CASRDTGASSYEQYF. The CDR3 DNA reads as TGTGCCAGCAGGGATACAGGGGCGAGCTCCTACGAGCAGTACTTC.

V gene TRBV28 combines with J gene TRBJ2-7; a possible D gene is TRBD1 (6 bases). The CDR3 runs 13 residues. V lost 2 bases to trimming and J lost 4 bases, with 9 bases between them. CDR1 is MDHEN, CDR2 SYDVKM, per germline. The CDR3 DNA reads as TGTGCCAGCAGTTTAACAGGGCAGTACGAGCAGTACTTC. Translation: CASSLTGQYEQYF. The full variable domain, in which reference TRBV28 and TRBJ2-7 provide the parts outside the CDR3, is DVKVTQSSRYLVKRTGEKVFLECVQDMDHENMFWYRQDPGLGLRLIYFSYDVKMKEKGDIPEGYSVSREKKERFSLILESASTNQTSMYLCASSLTGQYEQYFGPGTRLTVT.

This rearrangement joins TRBV4-2 to TRBJ1-1; D gene ambiguous. Trimming took 0 bases from V and 1 from J, leaving 3 bases between them. This CDR3 has 13 amino acids. CDR1 LGHNA and CDR2 YNFKEQ come from the germline V gene. The DNA of the CDR3 is TGTGCCAGCAGCCAAGACCCGAACACTGAAGCTTTCTTT. Translating it yields CASSQDPNTEAFF.

The gene calls are TRBV5-6 and TRBJ1-2; TRBD1 is a possible D gene (5 bases). Deletions cut 1 base from V and 7 bases from J, with 17 bases between. This CDR3 is built from 15 residues. Germline V CDR1 and CDR2: SGHDT, YYEEEE. The CDR3 loop reads CASSLPGLTQVGYTF. CDR3 DNA sequence: TGTGCCAGCAGCTTGCCGGGACTCACCCAGGTTGGCTACACCTTC.